Each of the 12 T cell receptor beta chains below was sequenced from the same sample in a study of blood T cell repertoires in COVID-19. Measured with immunoSEQ multiplex PCR; TCRdb has only the in-frame clones, and not every one. Of roughly 220,000 clones detected, around 83% appear once; the ten largest clones hold 10% to 13%. The sample taken for sequencing was peripheral blood. These receptors came from a woman aged 50 to 60 with COVID-19, enrolled during active disease.

The chain is built from TRBV7-8 and TRBJ1-5; D might be TRBD1 (6 bases). The CDR3 has 16 amino acids. Per the germline V gene, CDR1 is SGHVS and CDR2 is FQNEAQ. V was shortened by 5 bases and J by 7 bases, with 21 bases between the two germline ends. CDR3 DNA sequence: TGTGCCAGCAGCCAAATTCCAGGGGCAGCAGGGCAGCCCCAGCATTTT. Translated: CASSQIPGAAGQPQHF.

This clone has a single count. CDR3 sequence: CASSQGGRFFF. DNA for the CDR3: TGTGCCAGCAGCCAAGGCGGGCGGTTTTTCTTC. This chain joins TRBV3-1 (or the pseudogene TRBV3-2) and TRBJ2-1, with D possibly being TRBD2 (5 bases). The CDR3 totals 11 residues. V lost 1 base to trimming and J lost 16 bases, with 11 bases between them. Germline V gene lookup returns CDR1 LGHDT and CDR2 YNNKEL (reference sequence).

This chain joins TRBV5-4 and TRBJ2-5; 15 bases fit TRBD2. Trimming removed 2 bases from V and 4 bases from J; junction bases left unmatched: 9. This CDR3 comprises 18 residues. The V gene's germline CDR1 is SGHNT and CDR2 YYREEE (reference sequence). This chain's CDR3 is CASSLSGTSGGRRETQYF. CDR3 nucleotide sequence: TGTGCCAGCAGCTTATCCGGGACTAGCGGGGGGCGGAGAGAGACCCAGTACTTC.

The gene calls are TRBV3-1 (or the pseudogene TRBV3-2) and TRBJ2-2; 7 bases line up with TRBD1. With 5 bases clipped from V and 12 bases from J, the junction kept 12 bases outside the gene matches. This CDR3 spans 14 amino acids. The germline CDR1 and CDR2 sequences are LGHDT and YNNKEL (reference sequence). CDR3 protein: CASSLSSPTGKLFF. DNA of the CDR3: TGTGCCAGCAGCTTAAGCTCTCCGACAGGGAAGCTGTTTTTT.

The chain is built from TRBV3-1 (or the pseudogene TRBV3-2) and TRBJ2-3, with 12 positions matching TRBD2. CDR3 size: 16 residues. CDR1 is LGHDT, CDR2 YNNKEL, per germline (reference sequence). J gave up 2 bases and V 4 bases, and 4 bases lay outside the gene matches. The CDR3 DNA is TGTGCCAGCAGCCCAACTAGCGGGGGGCACACAGATACGCAGTATTTT. This gives the protein CASSPTSGGHTDTQYF.

This clone was recorded once. This chain joins TRBV3-1 (or the pseudogene TRBV3-2) and TRBJ1-5; D possibly corresponds to TRBD1 (6 bases). Trimming removed 4 bases at V and 3 bases at J, with 13 bases between. CDR1 is LGHDT, CDR2 YNNKEL, per germline (reference sequence). This CDR3 spans 15 amino acids. The CDR3 is CASSLGGGNNQPQHF. CDR3 nucleotide sequence: TGTGCCAGCAGCCTAGGGGGGGGGAACAATCAGCCCCAGCATTTT.

The chain recombines TRBV9 with TRBJ1-1; D ambiguous. This CDR3 is built from 13 residues. CDR1 is SGDLS, CDR2 YYNGEE, per germline. The V end was cut by 2 bases, the J end by 1 base, with 6 bases between. CDR3 sequence (DNA): TGTGCCAGCAGCGTTCGACAGAACACTGAAGCTTTCTTT. Translated: CASSVRQNTEAFF.

This clone was recorded once. The chain combines TRBV1 with TRBJ2-7; TRBD1, as called in the table, went unchecked against the DNA. TRBV1 is flagged as a pseudogene. The CDR3 totals 18 residues. CDR3: CTSSRGGRDGKTNYEQYF. The CDR3 DNA sequence: TGCACCAGCAGCCGTGGGGGCCGGGACGGAAAAACGAACTACGAGCAGTACTTC.

The chain combines TRBV4-1 with TRBJ1-1; TRBD1 matches at 8 bases. CDR3 length: 21 amino acids. Per the germline V gene, CDR1 is MGHRA and CDR2 is YSYEKL. V dropped 3 bases and J dropped 1; count of bases not matched to a gene: 22. The CDR3 protein is CASSQPGDRGRQGIRNTEAFF. DNA of the CDR3: TGCGCCAGCAGCCAGCCAGGAGACAGGGGTCGACAGGGAATTCGGAACACTGAAGCTTTCTTT.

This CDR3 reads CASSIEGRGFQPQHF. Here the CDR3 DNA reads TGTGCCAGTAGTATCGAGGGAAGAGGTTTTCAGCCCCAGCATTTT. The V call is TRBV19, the J call TRBJ1-5, with D unresolved. This CDR3 has 15 amino acids. CDR1 and CDR2 (germline): LNHDA, SQIVND (reference sequence). V was clipped by 3 bases and J by 6 bases, with 15 bases between them. Filled out from reference TRBV19 and TRBJ1-5, the complete variable domain reads DGGITQSPKYLFRKEGQNVTLSCEQNLNHDAMYWYRQDPGQGLRLIYYSQIVNDFQKGDIAEGYSVSREKKESFPLTVTSAQKNPTAFYLCASSIEGRGFQPQHFGDGTRLSIL.

The chain carries TRBV6-1 and TRBJ2-4; a possible D gene is TRBD1 (5 bases). From germline, CDR1 is MNHNS and CDR2 SASEGT. V lost 3 bases and J lost 2, with 14 bases in between. There are 16 residues in the CDR3. The chain's CDR3 is CASSDPRKGPKNIQYF. The CDR3, as DNA: TGTGCCAGCAGTGACCCCCGGAAGGGGCCCAAAAACATTCAGTACTTC.

This chain connects TRBV11-3 to TRBJ2-1; TRBD2 agrees at 8 bases. The junction had 4 bases not matched to a gene; V was cut back by 1 base and J by 8 bases. Germline loops: CDR1 SGHNT, CDR2 YENEEA. The CDR3 spans 14 residues. DNA for the CDR3: TGTGCCAGCAGCTTAGCGGGGGGGTACCATGAGCAGTTCTTC. It yields the protein CASSLAGGYHEQFF.